These 17 T cell receptor beta chains were all obtained from the same sample, sequenced in a study of blood T cells in healthy people across ages. Through a sample-barcoded 5' primer and a J-beta primer mix, a second PCR was run for roughly 6 to 12 cycles. TCRdb independently ran MiXCR on the 5' RACE reads; one entry per CDR3 protein. The sample has 550,000 to 700,000 distinct CDR3 sequences, 27% seen once. Input material: blood. These receptor sequences come from a woman aged 70-85 years in good health.

This clonotype came up a few times. The J gene is TRBJ2-5, the V gene TRBV7-9; perhaps TRBD2 as D (6 bases). This CDR3 is 18 amino acids long. Germline CDR1 reads SEHNR; CDR2 reads FQNEAQ (reference sequence). The germline V and J ends were trimmed by 1 base and 1 base, with 19 bases remaining between them. The CDR3 region is CASSLGRGLLALQETQYF. CDR3 sequence (DNA): TGTGCCAGCAGCTTAGGGCGGGGCCTTCTAGCGCTCCAAGAGACCCAGTACTTC. The whole variable domain, filled in from reference TRBV7-9 and TRBJ2-5, reads DTGVSQNPRHKITKRGQNVTFRCDPISEHNRLYWYRQTLGQGPEFLTYFQNEAQLEKSRLLSDRFSAERPKGSFSTLEIQRTEQGDSAMYLCASSLGRGLLALQETQYFGPGTRLLVL.

Only a few counts were recorded for this clonotype. CDR3 sequence (DNA): TGTGCCAGCAGCTCCTCTTACAGGGTTGAAAAACTGTTTTTT. Its protein product is CASSSSYRVEKLFF. The chain recombines TRBV27 with TRBJ1-4; TRBD1 is a possible D gene (6 bases). The V gene lost 6 bases and the J gene lost 7 bases, with 15 bases spanning the gap. Looked up from germline, CDR1 is MNHEY and CDR2 is SMNVEV (reference sequence). The length of the CDR3 is 14 residues.

The rearrangement uses TRBV5-1 and TRBJ2-3; 9 bases are shared with TRBD1. The CDR3 consists of 15 residues. Losses at the gene ends were 0 bases for V and 3 bases for J; bases not matched to a gene: 2. Germline CDR1 and CDR2: SGHRS and YFSETQ. Here the CDR3 reads CASSLAQGATDTQYF. The CDR3 bases are TGCGCCAGCAGCTTGGCACAGGGGGCGACAGATACGCAGTATTTT.

This sequence joins TRBV24-1 and TRBJ2-1; 13 bases align to TRBD2. Per the germline V gene, CDR1 is KGHDR and CDR2 is SFDVKD. V lost 4 bases and J lost 2; bases outside the gene matches: 1. The length of the CDR3 is 16 residues. The CDR3 here is CATSEGLAGTYNEQFF. Here the CDR3 DNA reads TGTGCCACCAGTGAGGGACTAGCGGGGACCTACAATGAGCAGTTCTTC.

This clonotype was detected a few times. J is TRBJ2-7 and V is TRBV10-3; 7 bases map to TRBD1. V lost 10 bases and J lost 3; bases outside the gene matches: 12. This CDR3 is built from 14 residues. CDR1 and CDR2 (germline): ENHRY, SYGVKD. The CDR3 coding sequence is TGTGCCACCCTGTACTCGGGACAGAGCTACGAGCAGTACTTC. This gives the protein CATLYSGQSYEQYF.

This clonotype occurred many times. The chain carries TRBV20-1 and TRBJ2-3; 11 bases are a match to TRBD2. Germline CDR1 is DFQATT and CDR2 is SNEGSKA (reference sequence). Trimming took 6 bases from V and 5 from J; bases not matched to a gene: 10. The CDR3 consists of 15 residues. The CDR3 nucleotides read TGCAGTGCCCCGAAACCTAGCGGGGGGAAAGATACGCAGTATTTT. Translated, it gives CSAPKPSGGKDTQYF.

The gene calls are TRBV11-3 and TRBJ1-1, with 7 bases aligning to TRBD1. The germline V gene has CDR1 SGHNT and CDR2 YENEEA. Germline trimming cut 3 bases from V and 0 bases from J; bases unmatched to any gene: 7. The CDR3 has 16 residues. The chain's CDR3 is CASSFGQARLNTEAFF. In nucleotides, the CDR3 is TGTGCCAGCAGCTTCGGACAGGCTCGCTTGAACACTGAAGCTTTCTTT.

This clonotype was recorded a few times. For the CDR3, the DNA is TGTGCCAGCAGCTTGTTTCGGGGGCCGAACACCGGGGAGCTGTTTTTT. Translated: CASSLFRGPNTGELFF. The V gene is TRBV5-5, the J gene TRBJ2-2; D may match TRBD1 or TRBD2 (6 bases each). The CDR3 contains 16 residues. V lost 1 base to trimming and J lost 0 bases, with 10 bases between them. Germline CDR1 is SGHKS and CDR2 is YYEKEE (reference sequence).

This clonotype was counted only a few times. V is TRBV30 and J is TRBJ1-2; D call uncertain. V shed 2 bases and J shed 2 bases, with 18 bases lying between them. The CDR3 consists of 16 residues. The germline CDR1 and CDR2 sequences are GTSNPN and SVGIG (reference sequence). The CDR3 DNA is TGTGCCTGGAGTCGACCCTTCTCGGGGTTGAACTATGGCTACACCTTC. Translated, it gives CAWSRPFSGLNYGYTF.

The chain recombines TRBV7-3 with TRBJ1-1; D may be TRBD1 (5 bases). Germline loops: CDR1 SGHTA, CDR2 FQGTGA. V was clipped by 2 bases and J by 0 bases, with 10 bases between them. The CDR3 extends over 15 amino acids. In DNA form, the CDR3 reads TGTGCCAGCAGCTTACAGGGTACCCTGAACACTGAAGCTTTCTTT. Residues: CASSLQGTLNTEAFF.

This clonotype was picked up many times. The V gene is TRBV7-2, the J gene TRBJ1-5; TRBD1 is a possible D gene (6 bases). Trimming removed 2 bases from V and 5 bases from J, with 16 bases in between. Germline CDR1 and CDR2: SGHTA and FQGNSA. The CDR3 loop spans 16 amino acids. The chain's CDR3 is CASSLRAGDDYQPQHF. In nucleotides, the CDR3 is TGTGCCAGCAGCTTAAGGGCAGGGGACGATTATCAGCCCCAGCATTTT.

There are a few counts of this clonotype. This chain connects TRBV5-1 to TRBJ1-2; D ambiguous. Germline CDR1 SGHRS, CDR2 YFSETQ. CDR3 length: 14 amino acids. The ends were cut back, 6 bases at V and 4 bases at J, with 16 bases in the middle. Here the CDR3 reads CASTIGDRTYGYTF. CDR3 nucleotides: TGCGCCAGCACCATAGGAGATCGTACCTATGGCTACACCTTC.

This chain joins TRBV4-3 and TRBJ2-2; D is perhaps TRBD2 (5 bases). The CDR3 is 16 residues long. The V gene's germline CDR1 is LGHNA and CDR2 YSLEER. Trimming removed 3 bases from V and 3 bases from J, with 14 bases in between. The CDR3 DNA follows: TGCGCCAGCAGCCACTCCTCCCTGGAGGACACCGGGGAGCTGTTTTTT. Translated: CASSHSSLEDTGELFF.

The rearrangement joins TRBV5-1 to TRBJ1-5; 8 bases agree with TRBD1. With V trimmed by 4 bases and J by 7 bases, 7 bases remained unmatched. There are 14 residues in the CDR3. From germline, CDR1 is SGHRS and CDR2 YFSETQ. CDR3 sequence reads: CASSGGQGEQPQHF. The CDR3 bases are TGCGCCAGCAGCGGTGGACAGGGTGAACAGCCCCAGCATTTT.

The gene calls are TRBV7-9 and TRBJ1-5; D gene ambiguous. This CDR3 region has 14 residues. Between the trimmed V and J ends, which lost 6 bases and 2 bases, there was a span of 11 bases. Germline CDR1 is SEHNR and CDR2 is FQNEAQ (reference sequence). The CDR3, as DNA: TGTGCCAGCAGACCCGACGGGGGCAATCAGCCCCAGCATTTT. This sequence encodes CASRPDGGNQPQHF.

This clonotype has a count of ten or more. V gene TRBV7-8 combines with J gene TRBJ2-5; the D gene is possibly TRBD2 (5 bases). This CDR3 spans 14 amino acids. Trimming removed 3 bases at V and 4 bases at J, with 12 bases between. Germline CDR1 reads SGHVS; CDR2 reads FQNEAQ. The CDR3 DNA follows: TGTGCCAGCAGCTTCGGCCTTGGGAGAGAGACCCAGTACTTC. This gives the protein CASSFGLGRETQYF.

This clonotype came up a few times. The chain has TRBV5-1 and TRBJ1-3; perhaps TRBD1 as D (5 bases). Germline V lookup: CDR1 SGHRS, CDR2 YFSETQ. Trimming removed 4 bases from V and 0 bases from J, with 17 bases in between. This CDR3 has 17 residues. CDR3 sequence reads: CASSGTGGGGSGNTIYF. The CDR3 region has the DNA TGCGCCAGCAGCGGGACCGGTGGAGGAGGCTCTGGAAACACCATATATTTT.